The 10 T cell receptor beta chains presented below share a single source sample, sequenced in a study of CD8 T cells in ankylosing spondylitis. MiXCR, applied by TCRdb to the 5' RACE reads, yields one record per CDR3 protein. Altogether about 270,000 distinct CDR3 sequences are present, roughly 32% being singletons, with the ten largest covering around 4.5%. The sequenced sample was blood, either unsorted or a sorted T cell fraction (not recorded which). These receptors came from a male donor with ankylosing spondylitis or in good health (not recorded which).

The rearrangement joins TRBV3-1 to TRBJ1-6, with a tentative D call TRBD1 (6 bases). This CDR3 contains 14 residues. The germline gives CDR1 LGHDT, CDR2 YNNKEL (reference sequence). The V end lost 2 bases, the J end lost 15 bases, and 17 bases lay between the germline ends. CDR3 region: CASSQTQGSRGLHF. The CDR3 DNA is TGTGCCAGCAGCCAAACCCAGGGTAGCAGGGGCCTCCACTTT.

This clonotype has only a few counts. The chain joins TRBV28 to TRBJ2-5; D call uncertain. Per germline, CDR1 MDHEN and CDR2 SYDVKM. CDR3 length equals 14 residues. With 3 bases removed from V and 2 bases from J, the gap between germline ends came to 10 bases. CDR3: CASSFSQLQETQYF. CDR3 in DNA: TGTGCCAGCAGTTTTTCCCAACTACAAGAGACCCAGTACTTC.

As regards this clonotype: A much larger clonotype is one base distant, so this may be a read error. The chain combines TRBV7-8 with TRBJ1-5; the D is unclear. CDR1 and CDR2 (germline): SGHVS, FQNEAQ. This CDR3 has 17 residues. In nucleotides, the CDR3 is TGTGCCATCAGCTTAGCGTTTTTTCCCCCAGACAATCAGCCCCAGCATTTT. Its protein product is CAISLAFFPPDNQPQHF.

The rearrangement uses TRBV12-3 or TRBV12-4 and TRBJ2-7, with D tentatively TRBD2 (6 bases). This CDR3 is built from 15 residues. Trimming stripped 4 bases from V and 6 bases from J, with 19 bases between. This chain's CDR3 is CASSSASGRGTEQYF. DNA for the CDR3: TGTGCCAGCAGTTCCGCCAGCGGGCGGGGAACCGAGCAGTACTTC.

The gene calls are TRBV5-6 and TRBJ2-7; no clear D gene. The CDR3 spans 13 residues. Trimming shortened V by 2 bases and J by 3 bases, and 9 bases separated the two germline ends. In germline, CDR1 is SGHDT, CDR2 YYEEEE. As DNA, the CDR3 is TGTGCCAGCAGCTTTCAGGACCGCTACGAGCAGTACTTC. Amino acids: CASSFQDRYEQYF.

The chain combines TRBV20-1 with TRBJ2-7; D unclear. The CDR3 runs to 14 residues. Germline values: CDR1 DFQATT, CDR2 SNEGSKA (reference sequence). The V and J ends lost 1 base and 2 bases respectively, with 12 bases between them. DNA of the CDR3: TGCAGTGCTAGAGTTTTAGACCGAGCCTACGAGCAGTACTTC. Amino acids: CSARVLDRAYEQYF.

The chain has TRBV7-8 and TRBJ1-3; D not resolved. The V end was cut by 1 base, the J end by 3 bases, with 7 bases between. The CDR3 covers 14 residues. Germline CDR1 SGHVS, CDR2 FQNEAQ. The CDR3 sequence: CASSLEAIGNTIYF. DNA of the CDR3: TGTGCCAGCAGCTTAGAGGCTATTGGAAACACCATATATTTT.

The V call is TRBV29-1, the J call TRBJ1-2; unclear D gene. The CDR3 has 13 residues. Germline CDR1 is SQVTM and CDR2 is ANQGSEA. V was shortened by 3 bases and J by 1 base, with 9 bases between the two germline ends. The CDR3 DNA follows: TGCAGCGTTGACAGCTCGAATAACTATGGCTACACCTTC. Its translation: CSVDSSNNYGYTF.

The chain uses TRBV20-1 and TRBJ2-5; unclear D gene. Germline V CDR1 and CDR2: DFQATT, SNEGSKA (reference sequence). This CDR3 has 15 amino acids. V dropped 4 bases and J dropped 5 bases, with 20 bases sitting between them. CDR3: CSATQKRAFRETQYF. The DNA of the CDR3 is TGCAGTGCTACCCAGAAACGAGCGTTCCGGGAGACCCAGTACTTC.

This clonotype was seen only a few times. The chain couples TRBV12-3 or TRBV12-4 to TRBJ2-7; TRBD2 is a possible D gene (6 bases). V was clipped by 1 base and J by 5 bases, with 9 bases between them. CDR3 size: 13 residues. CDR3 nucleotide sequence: TGTGCCAGCAGTTTAGTAGGCGGGGACGAGCAGTACTTC. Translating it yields CASSLVGGDEQYF.